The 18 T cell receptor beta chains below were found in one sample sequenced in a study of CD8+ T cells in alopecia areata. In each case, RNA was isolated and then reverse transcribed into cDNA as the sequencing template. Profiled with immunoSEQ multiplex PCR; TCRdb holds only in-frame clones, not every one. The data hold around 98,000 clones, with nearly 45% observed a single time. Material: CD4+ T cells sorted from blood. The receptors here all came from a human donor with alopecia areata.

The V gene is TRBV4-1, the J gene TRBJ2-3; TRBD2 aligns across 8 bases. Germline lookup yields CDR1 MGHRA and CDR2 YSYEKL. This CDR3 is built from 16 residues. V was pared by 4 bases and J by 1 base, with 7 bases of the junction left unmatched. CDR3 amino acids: CASSPFLTSGTDTQYF. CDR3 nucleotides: TGCGCCAGCAGCCCCTTCCTGACTAGCGGCACAGATACGCAGTATTTT.

The CDR3 loop reads CASSLRIGTNNIQYF. Here the CDR3 DNA reads TGCGCCAGCAGCTTGAGGATCGGGACGAATAACATTCAGTACTTC. V is TRBV5-1 and J is TRBJ2-4; either TRBD1 or TRBD2 may fit D (5 bases each). CDR3 size: 15 residues. The germline V gene encodes CDR1 SGHRS and CDR2 YFSETQ. Trimming removed 1 base at V and 7 bases at J, with 15 bases between. The full variable domain, rest sourced from reference TRBV5-1 and TRBJ2-4, is KAGVTQTPRYLIKTRGQQVTLSCSPISGHRSVSWYQQTPGQGLQFLFEYFSETQRNKGNFPGRFSGRQFSNSRSEMNVSTLELGDSALYLCASSLRIGTNNIQYFGAGTRLSVL.

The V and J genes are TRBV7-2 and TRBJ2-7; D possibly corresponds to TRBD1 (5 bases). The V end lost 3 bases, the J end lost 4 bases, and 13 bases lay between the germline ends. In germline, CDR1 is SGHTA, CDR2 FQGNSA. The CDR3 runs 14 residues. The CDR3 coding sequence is TGTGCCAGCAGCTTTGGGCAGGGCCCTTACGAGCAGTACTTC. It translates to CASSFGQGPYEQYF.

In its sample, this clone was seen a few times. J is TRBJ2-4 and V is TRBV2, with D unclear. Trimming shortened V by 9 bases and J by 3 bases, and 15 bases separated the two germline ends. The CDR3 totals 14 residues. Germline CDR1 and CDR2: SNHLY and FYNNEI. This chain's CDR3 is CASTRPRDKNIQYF. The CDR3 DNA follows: TGTGCCAGTACTCGACCCAGAGACAAAAACATTCAGTACTTC.

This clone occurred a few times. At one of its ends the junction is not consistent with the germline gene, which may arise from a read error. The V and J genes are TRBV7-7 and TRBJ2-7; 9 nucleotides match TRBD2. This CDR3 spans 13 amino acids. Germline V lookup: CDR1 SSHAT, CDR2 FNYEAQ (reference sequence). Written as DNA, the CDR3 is TGTGCTAGCAGCTTCGGACTAGCGTGGGAGCAGTACTTC. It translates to CASSFGLAWEQYF.

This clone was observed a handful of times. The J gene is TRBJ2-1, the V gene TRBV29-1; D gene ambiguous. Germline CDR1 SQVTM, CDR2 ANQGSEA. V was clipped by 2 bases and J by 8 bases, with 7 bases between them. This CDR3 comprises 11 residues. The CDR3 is CSVEFAYEQFF. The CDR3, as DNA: TGCAGCGTTGAATTTGCGTATGAGCAGTTCTTC.

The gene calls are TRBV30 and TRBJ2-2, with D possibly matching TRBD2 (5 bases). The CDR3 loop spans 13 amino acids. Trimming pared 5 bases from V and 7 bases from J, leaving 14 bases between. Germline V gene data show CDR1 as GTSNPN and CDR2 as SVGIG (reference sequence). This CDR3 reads CAWLRGPFGELFF. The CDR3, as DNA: TGTGCCTGGCTTCGAGGGCCCTTCGGGGAGCTGTTTTTT.

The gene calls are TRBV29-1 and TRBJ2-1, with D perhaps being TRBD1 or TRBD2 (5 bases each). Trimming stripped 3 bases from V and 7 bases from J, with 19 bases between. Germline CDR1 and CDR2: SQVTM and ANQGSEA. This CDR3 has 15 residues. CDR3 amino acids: CSVDPETVPGNEQFF. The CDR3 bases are TGCAGCGTTGATCCAGAGACAGTTCCGGGGAATGAGCAGTTCTTC.

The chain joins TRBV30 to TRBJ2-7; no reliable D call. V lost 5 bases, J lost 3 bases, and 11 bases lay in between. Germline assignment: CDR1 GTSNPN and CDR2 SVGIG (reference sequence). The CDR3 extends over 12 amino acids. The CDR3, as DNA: TGTGCCTGGTGGCGATCCCGCTACGAGCAGTACTTC. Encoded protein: CAWWRSRYEQYF.

CDR3 bases: TGCGCCAGCAGCTTGGGTGGTGCTAATTCACCCCTCCACTTT. Its translation: CASSLGGANSPLHF. This rearrangement joins TRBV5-1 to TRBJ1-6; D is uncertain. The germline V gene encodes CDR1 SGHRS and CDR2 YFSETQ. This CDR3 spans 14 amino acids. Between the trimmed V and J ends, which lost 0 bases and 6 bases, there was a span of 7 bases.

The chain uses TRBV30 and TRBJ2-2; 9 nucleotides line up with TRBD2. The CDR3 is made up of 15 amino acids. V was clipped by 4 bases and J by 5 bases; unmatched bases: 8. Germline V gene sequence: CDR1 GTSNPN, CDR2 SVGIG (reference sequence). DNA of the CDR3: TGTGCCTGGATTAGCGGGAGTGCGGGAACCGGGGAGCTGTTTTTT. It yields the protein CAWISGSAGTGELFF.

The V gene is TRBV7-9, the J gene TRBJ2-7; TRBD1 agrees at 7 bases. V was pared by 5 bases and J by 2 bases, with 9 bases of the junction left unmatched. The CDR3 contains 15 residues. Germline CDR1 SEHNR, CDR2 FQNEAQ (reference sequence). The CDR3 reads CASSIDRVAPYEQYF. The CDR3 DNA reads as TGTGCCAGCAGCATAGACAGGGTGGCCCCCTACGAGCAGTACTTC. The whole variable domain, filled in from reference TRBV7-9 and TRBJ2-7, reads DTGVSQNPRHKITKRGQNVTFRCDPISEHNRLYWYRQTLGQGPEFLTYFQNEAQLEKSRLLSDRFSAERPKGSFSTLEIQRTEQGDSAMYLCASSIDRVAPYEQYFGPGTRLTVT.

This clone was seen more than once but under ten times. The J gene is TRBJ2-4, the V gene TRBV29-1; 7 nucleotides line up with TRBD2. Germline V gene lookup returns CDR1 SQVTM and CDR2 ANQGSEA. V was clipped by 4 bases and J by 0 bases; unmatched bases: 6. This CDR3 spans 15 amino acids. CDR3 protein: CSVAAGGGAKNIQYF. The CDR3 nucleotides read TGCAGCGTTGCTGCTGGGGGGGGAGCCAAAAACATTCAGTACTTC.

CDR3 bases: TGTGCCAGCAGTTTGCAGGACAGGCGATCTGAGCAGTTCTTC. Its translation: CASSLQDRRSEQFF. The rearrangement uses TRBV6-6 and TRBJ2-1, with TRBD1 matching 7 bases. This CDR3 region has 14 residues. V was pared by 4 bases and J by 9 bases, with 9 bases of the junction left unmatched. Per the germline V gene, CDR1 is MNHNY and CDR2 is SVGAGI (reference sequence).

CDR3: CSVRQTDTQYF. CDR3 sequence (DNA): TGCAGCGTCCGACAGACAGATACGCAGTATTTT. The chain is built from TRBV29-1 and TRBJ2-3; D might be TRBD1 (5 bases). The CDR3 has 11 residues. Germline V gene lookup returns CDR1 SQVTM and CDR2 ANQGSEA. With 6 bases removed from V and 3 bases from J, the gap between germline ends came to 7 bases.

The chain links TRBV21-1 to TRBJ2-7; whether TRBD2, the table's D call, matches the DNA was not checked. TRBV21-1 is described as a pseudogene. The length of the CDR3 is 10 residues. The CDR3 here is CASSLYEQYF. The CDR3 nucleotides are TGTGCCAGCAGCCTCTACGAGCAGTACTTC.

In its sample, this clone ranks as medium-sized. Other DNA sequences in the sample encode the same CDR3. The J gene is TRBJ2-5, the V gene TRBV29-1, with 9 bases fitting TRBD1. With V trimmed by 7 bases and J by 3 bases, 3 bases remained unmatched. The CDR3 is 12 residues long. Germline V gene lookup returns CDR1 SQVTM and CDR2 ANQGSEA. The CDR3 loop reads CSARTGEETQYF. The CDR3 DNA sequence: TGCAGCGCAAGGACAGGGGAAGAGACCCAGTACTTC.

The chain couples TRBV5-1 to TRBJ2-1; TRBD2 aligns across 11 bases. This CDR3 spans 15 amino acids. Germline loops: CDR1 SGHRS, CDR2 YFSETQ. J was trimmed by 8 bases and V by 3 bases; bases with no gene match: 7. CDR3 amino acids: CASSSSGGIVDEQFF. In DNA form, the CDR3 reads TGCGCCAGCAGCTCTAGCGGGGGGATTGTAGATGAGCAGTTCTTC.